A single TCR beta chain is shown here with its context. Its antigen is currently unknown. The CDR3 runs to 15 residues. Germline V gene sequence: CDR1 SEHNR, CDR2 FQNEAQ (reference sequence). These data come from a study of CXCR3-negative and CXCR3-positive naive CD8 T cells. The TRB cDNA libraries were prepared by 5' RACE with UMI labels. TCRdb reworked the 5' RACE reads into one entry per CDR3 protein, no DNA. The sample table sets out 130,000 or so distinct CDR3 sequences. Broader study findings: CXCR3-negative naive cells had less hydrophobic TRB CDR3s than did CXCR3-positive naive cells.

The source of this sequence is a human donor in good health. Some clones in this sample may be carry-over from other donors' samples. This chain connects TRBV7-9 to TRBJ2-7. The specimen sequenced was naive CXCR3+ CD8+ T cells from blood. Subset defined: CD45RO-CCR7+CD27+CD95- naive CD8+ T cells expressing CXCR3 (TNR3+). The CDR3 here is CASTNTGRNPYEQYF.